The 28 T cell receptor beta chains reported below all come from one sample, sequenced in a study of T cells in Graves' hyperthyroidism and ophthalmopathy. RNA transcripts were the template for amplifying TCR beta CDR3 regions. A first-round RT-PCR of the TCR CDR3 used the HTBI primer set. TCRdb reanalysed the multiplex PCR reads using MiXCR and keeps one entry per CDR3 protein. The repertoire holds 540,000 or so distinct CDR3 sequences, with 40% to 55% as singletons. The sequenced sample consisted of peripheral blood or thyroid tissue (not recorded which). These receptors all come from an adult woman with Graves' disease, either hyperthyroidism or ophthalmopathy (not recorded which).

This clonotype was detected a few times. The chain couples TRBV29-1 to TRBJ2-5; 8 nucleotides agree with TRBD2. The J segment lost 5 bases and the V segment lost 6 bases, leaving 8 bases of the junction unmatched. There are 13 residues in the CDR3. Germline V gene lookup returns CDR1 SQVTM and CDR2 ANQGSEA. The CDR3 DNA reads TGCAGCGTGGTCATCAGCGGGGGTGAGACCCAGTACTTC. This encodes CSVVISGGETQYF.

This chain links TRBV15 with TRBJ1-1; D is unclear. Per germline, CDR1 LNHNV and CDR2 YYDKDF (reference sequence). The CDR3 contains 15 residues. Trimming stripped 5 bases from V and 7 bases from J, with 20 bases between. Here the CDR3 reads CATSPDRATTIEAFF. The CDR3 nucleotides are TGTGCCACCAGCCCCGATCGGGCCACGACGATTGAAGCTTTCTTT.

The J gene is TRBJ1-4, the V gene TRBV6-2 or TRBV6-3, with D unclear. Germline CDR1 MNHEY, CDR2 SVGEGT. This CDR3 is built from 15 residues. Trimming shortened V by 5 bases and J by 8 bases, and 18 bases separated the two germline ends. The CDR3 bases are TGTGCCAGCAGTCTACATAGCTCCACCCAGGAAAAACTGTTTTTT. Its protein product is CASSLHSSTQEKLFF.

The chain recombines TRBV10-3 with TRBJ2-7; a weak D match, TRBD1 (7 bases). The germline gives CDR1 ENHRY, CDR2 SYGVKD. The CDR3 extends over 15 amino acids. V was clipped by 5 bases and J by 5 bases, with 19 bases between them. CDR3 amino acids: CAISTPTGRLHEQYF. CDR3 in DNA: TGTGCCATCAGTACGCCGACAGGGAGGCTCCACGAGCAGTACTTC.

This clonotype was found a few times. The chain employs TRBV28 and TRBJ1-6; no clear D gene. V was pared by 7 bases and J by 9 bases, with 13 bases between. This CDR3 comprises 13 residues. The germline gives CDR1 MDHEN, CDR2 SYDVKM. CDR3 sequence: CASISPKGSPLHF. The CDR3 bases are TGTGCCAGCATCTCCCCAAAGGGTTCACCCCTCCACTTT. The whole variable domain, filled in from reference TRBV28 and TRBJ1-6, reads DVKVTQSSRYLVKRTGEKVFLECVQDMDHENMFWYRQDPGLGLRLIYFSYDVKMKEKGDIPEGYSVSREKKERFSLILESASTNQTSMYLCASISPKGSPLHFGNGTRLTVT.

There are a few counts of this clonotype. V is TRBV29-1 and J is TRBJ2-7, with 9 positions matching TRBD1. Losses at the gene ends were 3 bases for V and 3 bases for J; bases not matched to a gene: 3. Germline CDR1 reads SQVTM; CDR2 reads ANQGSEA. The CDR3 sequence is 13 residues long. The CDR3 protein is CSVDSGQGYEQYF. The CDR3 DNA sequence: TGCAGCGTTGATTCGGGACAGGGCTACGAGCAGTACTTC.

The genes are TRBV5-4 and TRBJ2-7; D is possibly TRBD1 (5 bases). There are 12 residues in the CDR3. CDR1 and CDR2 from the germline V gene are SGHNT and YYREEE (reference sequence). The CDR3 nucleotides are TGTGCTAGAGGCAGGGCGGACCACGAGCAGTACTTC. It encodes CARGRADHEQYF.

The V and J genes are TRBV12-3 or TRBV12-4 and TRBJ1-4; D is unclear. The CDR3 runs 15 residues. Trimming took 4 bases from V and 7 from J, leaving 16 bases between them. CDR3 sequence: CASSYSHRNTEKLFF. The CDR3 coding sequence is TGTGCCAGCAGTTATTCCCATAGGAACACTGAAAAACTGTTTTTT.

This clonotype was seen many times. The chain uses TRBV11-2 and TRBJ1-5; the D gene is possibly TRBD1 (6 bases). This CDR3 is 14 amino acids long. CDR1 and CDR2 (germline): SGHAT, FQNNGV. V gave up 2 bases and J gave up 2 bases, with 7 bases separating them. The CDR3 DNA is TGTGCCAGCAGCTTACCAGGGGGCAATCAGCCCCAGCATTTT. It is translated as CASSLPGGNQPQHF.

This clonotype was recorded at least ten times. This rearrangement joins TRBV4-1 to TRBJ1-1; maybe TRBD1 (6 bases). Germline-derived CDR1 and CDR2 are MGHRA and YSYEKL. V lost 1 base to trimming and J lost 7 bases, with 10 bases between them. This CDR3 comprises 13 residues. CDR3 nucleotide sequence: TGCGCCAGCAGCCAAGTCGGGACACTTGAAGCTTTCTTT. Protein sequence: CASSQVGTLEAFF.

The chain uses TRBV7-6 and TRBJ2-2, with TRBD1 matching over 7 bases. The CDR3 spans 15 residues. Trimming cost V 4 bases and J 7 bases; bases outside gene matches: 9. CDR1 SGHVS and CDR2 FNYEAQ come from the germline V gene. The CDR3 region is CASSSVTGTIGELFF. In DNA form, the CDR3 reads TGTGCCAGCAGCTCAGTGACAGGGACGATCGGGGAGCTGTTTTTT. Together with reference TRBV7-6 and TRBJ2-2, the CDR3 gives the full variable domain: GAGVSQSPRYKVTKRGQDVALRCDPISGHVSLYWYRQALGQGPEFLTYFNYEAQQDKSGLPNDRFSAERPEGSISTLTIQRTEQRDSAMYRCASSSVTGTIGELFFGEGSRLTVL.

This clonotype was detected many times. V is TRBV20-1 and J is TRBJ2-7, with TRBD2 matching 9 bases. The V gene's germline CDR1 is DFQATT and CDR2 SNEGSKA (reference sequence). The CDR3 spans 17 residues. J gave up 0 bases and V 1 base, and 10 bases lay outside the gene matches. The CDR3 nucleotides are TGCAGTGCTAGAGTGCTTAGCGGGAGCTCTTTCTCCTACGAGCAGTACTTC. Translating gives CSARVLSGSSFSYEQYF.

This chain links TRBV15 with TRBJ1-2; possibly TRBD1 for D (5 bases). This CDR3 spans 14 amino acids. The V gene's germline CDR1 is LNHNV and CDR2 YYDKDF (reference sequence). Trimming cost V 3 bases and J 8 bases, with 16 bases left between them. The CDR3: CATSSQLAGTGYTF. Written as DNA, the CDR3 is TGTGCCACCAGCAGTCAACTAGCGGGGACGGGCTACACCTTC.

The V gene is TRBV20-1, the J gene TRBJ1-2; 9 nucleotides agree with TRBD1. The junction had 7 bases not matched to a gene; V was cut back by 1 base and J by 7 bases. This CDR3 is built from 14 residues. Looked up from germline, CDR1 is DFQATT and CDR2 is SNEGSKA (reference sequence). CDR3 in amino acids: CSARGGQGQGGYTF. Written as DNA, the CDR3 is TGCAGTGCTAGAGGAGGACAGGGGCAGGGTGGCTACACCTTC.

This clonotype was seen at least ten times. The chain joins TRBV6-1 to TRBJ2-7; D might be TRBD1 (5 bases). CDR3 size: 15 residues. The germline V gene encodes CDR1 MNHNS and CDR2 SASEGT. Deletions cut 7 bases from V and 0 bases from J, with 16 bases between. The CDR3 sequence is CASTPDKGSSYEQYF. The DNA of the CDR3 is TGTGCCAGCACCCCGGACAAGGGAAGCTCCTACGAGCAGTACTTC.

There are many counts of this clonotype. J is TRBJ1-3 and V is TRBV5-1, with D possibly TRBD1 on 5 matching bases. Germline loops: CDR1 SGHRS, CDR2 YFSETQ. The CDR3 sequence is 16 residues long. Trimming took 0 bases from V and 3 from J, leaving 13 bases between them. The CDR3 nucleotides are TGCGCCAGCAGCTTGGTAGGCAGGGACTTTGGAAACACCATATATTTT. This gives the protein CASSLVGRDFGNTIYF.

V is TRBV7-9 and J is TRBJ2-7; D not resolved. Germline lookup yields CDR1 SEHNR and CDR2 FQNEAQ (reference sequence). This CDR3 spans 13 amino acids. Trimming took 1 base from V and 5 from J, leaving 9 bases between them. CDR3 nucleotides: TGTGCCAGCAGCTTAGTCGTATTCGACGAGCAGTACTTC. It yields the protein CASSLVVFDEQYF.

This clonotype was seen ten or more times. The chain combines TRBV27 with TRBJ2-5; D is ambiguous. V was cut by 2 bases and J by 1 base, with 5 bases left in between. This CDR3 spans 13 amino acids. The germline V gene has CDR1 MNHEY and CDR2 SMNVEV (reference sequence). The CDR3 here is CASSLIRQETQYF. As DNA, the CDR3 is TGTGCCAGCAGTTTAATCCGCCAAGAGACCCAGTACTTC.

This clonotype was recorded only once. V is TRBV20-1 and J is TRBJ1-5; D is unresolved. Trimming took 8 bases from V and 6 from J, leaving 11 bases between them. Germline V lookup: CDR1 DFQATT, CDR2 SNEGSKA (reference sequence). The CDR3 has 11 amino acids. The CDR3 DNA sequence: TGCAGTTTAGTGGCGGGTCAGCCCCAGCATTTT. It codes for CSLVAGQPQHF.

At least ten counts were recorded for this clonotype. The CDR3: CASQPGRRFVTGELFF. The DNA for the CDR3 is TGCGCCAGCCAGCCAGGGCGTCGTTTTGTGACCGGGGAGCTGTTTTTT. This chain connects TRBV5-1 to TRBJ2-2, with D possibly TRBD1 on 5 matching bases. Trimming removed 7 bases from V and 5 bases from J, with 21 bases in between. Germline V gene data show CDR1 as SGHRS and CDR2 as YFSETQ. CDR3 length: 16 amino acids.

This clonotype was found many times. This chain joins TRBV7-9 and TRBJ1-1; D perhaps matches TRBD1 (6 bases). Germline values: CDR1 SEHNR, CDR2 FQNEAQ (reference sequence). This CDR3 is built from 15 residues. The V end lost 1 base, the J end lost 10 bases, and 19 bases lay between the germline ends. For the CDR3, the DNA is TGTGCCAGCAGCTTAGAGGGGGGGGCGTTGCTGAGAGCTTTCTTT. Amino acid sequence: CASSLEGGALLRAFF.

The chain combines TRBV29-1 with TRBJ2-1; the D call may be TRBD1 or TRBD2 (7 bases each). CDR3 length equals 15 residues. From germline, CDR1 is SQVTM and CDR2 ANQGSEA. Trimming took 7 bases from V and 7 from J, leaving 23 bases between them. The CDR3 nucleotides are TGCAGCGCCGCCAGGGGGGAGGGCCGGGGAAATGAGCAGTTCTTC. It is translated as CSAARGEGRGNEQFF.

V is TRBV20-1 and J is TRBJ1-4; D is undetermined. V lost 0 bases to trimming and J lost 6 bases, with 11 bases between them. Germline CDR1 DFQATT, CDR2 SNEGSKA (reference sequence). The CDR3 spans 14 residues. The CDR3 nucleotides are TGCAGTGCTAGAGATCGCAGCCCCTATGAAAAACTGTTTTTT. Translated, it gives CSARDRSPYEKLFF.

Comments on this clonotype: A much larger clonotype is one base distant, so this may be a read error. The chain couples TRBV19 to TRBJ1-5, with D perhaps TRBD1 (6 bases). Germline CDR1 reads LNHDA; CDR2 reads SQIVND (reference sequence). This CDR3 has 18 residues. V was pared by 10 bases and J by 10 bases, with 35 bases between. CDR3 sequence reads: CATTHNPGHLLGGPPQHF. CDR3 nucleotide sequence: TGTGCCACCACCCATAACCCGGGACACCTTCTAGGCGGACCCCCCCAGCATTTT.

This chain links TRBV29-1 with TRBJ1-1; D ambiguous. The CDR3 is made up of 13 amino acids. Looked up from germline, CDR1 is SQVTM and CDR2 is ANQGSEA. With 4 bases removed from V and 0 bases from J, the gap between germline ends came to 9 bases. The CDR3 DNA reads as TGCAGCGTTGGCCGGAAATTGAACACTGAAGCTTTCTTT. Translating gives CSVGRKLNTEAFF. Based on the CDR3 plus reference TRBV29-1 and TRBJ1-1, the full variable domain is SAVISQKPSRDICQRGTSLTIQCQVDSQVTMMFWYRQQPGQSLTLIATANQGSEATYESGFVIDKFPISRPNLTFSTLTVSNMSPEDSSIYLCSVGRKLNTEAFFGQGTRLTVV.

The chain links TRBV2 to TRBJ1-2; no clear D. Germline assignment: CDR1 SNHLY and CDR2 FYNNEI. The ends were cut back, 4 bases at V and 8 bases at J, with 5 bases in the middle. The CDR3 has 10 amino acids. CDR3 bases: TGTGCCAGCAGTGTAGAGGGCTACACCTTC. Its protein is CASSVEGYTF.

This chain uses TRBV24-1 with TRBJ2-3; D tentatively reads TRBD1 or TRBD2 (5 bases each). V dropped 5 bases and J dropped 5 bases, with 7 bases sitting between them. This CDR3 comprises 12 residues. CDR1 and CDR2 (germline): KGHDR, SFDVKD. The CDR3 DNA sequence: TGTGCCACCAGTGGGGGGAGAGATACGCAGTATTTT. Translated, it gives CATSGGRDTQYF.

The chain uses TRBV9 and TRBJ2-6; D is perhaps TRBD1 (6 bases). With 2 bases removed from V and 0 bases from J, the gap between germline ends came to 9 bases. The CDR3 totals 16 residues. The germline CDR1 and CDR2 sequences are SGDLS and YYNGEE. CDR3 in DNA: TGTGCCAGCAGCGTGGGACAAAACTCTGGGGCCAACGTCCTGACTTTC. Its protein is CASSVGQNSGANVLTF.